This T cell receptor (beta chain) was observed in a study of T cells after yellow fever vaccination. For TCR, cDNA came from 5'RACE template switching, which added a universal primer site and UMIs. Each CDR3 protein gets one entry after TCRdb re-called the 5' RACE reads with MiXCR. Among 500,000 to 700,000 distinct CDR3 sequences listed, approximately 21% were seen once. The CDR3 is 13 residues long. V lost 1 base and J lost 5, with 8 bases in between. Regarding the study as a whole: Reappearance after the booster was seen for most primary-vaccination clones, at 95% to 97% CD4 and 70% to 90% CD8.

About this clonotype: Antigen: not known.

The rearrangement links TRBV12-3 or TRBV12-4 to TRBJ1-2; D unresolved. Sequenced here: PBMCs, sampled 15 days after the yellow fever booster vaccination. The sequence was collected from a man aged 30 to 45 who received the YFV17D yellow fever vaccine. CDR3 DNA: TGTGCCAGCAGTTTAGGGCGGCAGTATGGCTACACCTTC. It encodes CASSLGRQYGYTF.